This TCR beta chain was observed in a study of early T cells in non-severe SARS-CoV-2 infection. TCRdb used MiXCR to reprocess the 5' RACE reads, holding one entry per CDR3 protein. The table has more than 90,000 distinct CDR3 sequences, less than 15% seen once. Sequencing input: whole blood. This sequence originates from an adult who was a healthcare worker with PCR-confirmed SARS-CoV-2 infection or an uninfected control (not recorded which).

CDR3 amino acids: CASSFSLVYEQFF. DNA for the CDR3: TGTGCCAGCAGCTTCAGTTTGGTGTATGAGCAGTTCTTC. This chain connects TRBV7-9 to TRBJ2-1; no definite D call. V was shortened by 3 bases and J by 8 bases, with 11 bases between the two germline ends. Germline CDR1 reads SEHNR; CDR2 reads FQNEAQ (reference sequence). CDR3 length: 13 amino acids.